These 16 T cell receptor beta chains came from one sample sequenced in a study of T cell responses to AZD1222 COVID-19 vaccine. TCRdb's table, derived via immunoSEQ multiplex PCR, lists solely in-frame clones and lacks some. The table records approximately 180,000 clones, roughly 87% of them present only once. The specimen was peripheral blood, collected on day 0 of AZD1222 vaccination. Receptors originate from an adult in good health.

The V call is TRBV19, the J call TRBJ1-1, with no clear D. From germline, CDR1 is LNHDA and CDR2 SQIVND (reference sequence). The CDR3 totals 14 residues. Deletions cut 3 bases from V and 2 bases from J, with 10 bases between. The CDR3 loop reads CASSIGQLNTEAFF. The CDR3 region has the DNA TGTGCCAGTAGTATTGGGCAGTTAAACACTGAAGCTTTCTTT.

This chain links TRBV24-1 with TRBJ2-2; D is ambiguous. CDR3 length equals 12 residues. The V gene's germline CDR1 is KGHDR and CDR2 SFDVKD. Deletions cut 1 base from V and 4 bases from J, with 0 bases between. The CDR3 loop reads CATSDFTGELFF. The CDR3 region has the DNA TGTGCCACCAGTGATTTCACCGGGGAGCTGTTTTTT.

The gene calls are TRBV30 and TRBJ1-4; weak D call: TRBD1 (6 bases). Germline CDR1 and CDR2: GTSNPN and SVGIG (reference sequence). The CDR3 spans 12 residues. V was shortened by 8 bases and J by 10 bases, with 17 bases between the two germline ends. The CDR3 bases are TGTGCCGGGGGCATTTTTCGAGGAAAACTGTTTTTT. It codes for CAGGIFRGKLFF.

The rearrangement uses TRBV6-5 and TRBJ2-7; D is possibly TRBD1 (6 bases). The CDR3 spans 15 residues. CDR1 is MNHEY, CDR2 SVGAGI, per germline. V was cut by 0 bases and J by 2 bases, with 11 bases left in between. CDR3 DNA: TGTGCCAGCAGTTACTCGACGCAGGGGACCTACGAGCAGTACTTC. This sequence encodes CASSYSTQGTYEQYF.

The rearrangement links TRBV6-1 to TRBJ2-7; D is perhaps TRBD2 (7 bases). The CDR3 is 15 amino acids. V was shortened by 0 bases and J by 7 bases, with 16 bases between the two germline ends. Germline values: CDR1 MNHNS, CDR2 SASEGT. Written as DNA, the CDR3 is TGTGCCAGCAGTGAAGCGGGGGGGGCCCCGGAAGAGCAGTACTTC. It specifies CASSEAGGAPEEQYF.

The chain recombines TRBV6-6 with TRBJ1-1; unclear D gene. Per germline, CDR1 MNHNY and CDR2 SVGAGI (reference sequence). The CDR3 contains 15 residues. Between the trimmed V and J ends, which lost 2 bases and 3 bases, there was a span of 13 bases. The CDR3 sequence: CASSYEITGDTEAFF. DNA of the CDR3: TGTGCCAGCAGTTACGAAATTACCGGGGACACTGAAGCTTTCTTT.

This chain links TRBV19 with TRBJ1-1; D is ambiguous. The germline V gene encodes CDR1 LNHDA and CDR2 SQIVND (reference sequence). V lost 2 bases, J lost 11 bases, and 15 bases lay in between. CDR3 length equals 13 residues. CDR3 coding DNA: TGTGCCAGTAGTATACGGGCTCTGACAAGGGCTTTCTTT. It encodes CASSIRALTRAFF.

The V call is TRBV5-1, the J call TRBJ1-1; D gene unclear. Per the germline V gene, CDR1 is SGHRS and CDR2 is YFSETQ. The V end lost 4 bases, the J end lost 7 bases, and 14 bases lay between the germline ends. CDR3 length equals 13 residues. The CDR3 sequence is CASSPLELGEAFF. The CDR3 nucleotides are TGCGCCAGCAGCCCACTAGAATTGGGTGAAGCTTTCTTT.

This chain joins TRBV30 and TRBJ2-3; possibly TRBD1 for D (8 bases). Germline V gives CDR1 GTSNPN, CDR2 SVGIG (reference sequence). Trimming cost V 5 bases and J 0 bases, with 15 bases left between them. The CDR3 is made up of 15 amino acids. The CDR3 spells CAWGEGQASTDTQYF. The CDR3 DNA sequence: TGTGCCTGGGGGGAGGGACAGGCGAGCACAGATACGCAGTATTTT.

V usage is TRBV6-4 and J usage is TRBJ2-5; no definite D call. Trimming shortened V by 8 bases and J by 4 bases, and 26 bases separated the two germline ends. The CDR3 contains 17 residues. The germline V gene encodes CDR1 MRHNA and CDR2 SNTAGT. The DNA of the CDR3 is TGTGCCAGCCTAAAAAAACCTCCACCAAGGGTGGGAGAGACCCAGTACTTC. Its translation: CASLKKPPPRVGETQYF.

The rearrangement uses TRBV4-1 and TRBJ2-2; D is perhaps TRBD2 (6 bases). V was trimmed by 4 bases and J by 4 bases, leaving 13 bases between them. The CDR3 consists of 15 residues. The germline CDR1 and CDR2 sequences are MGHRA and YSYEKL. The CDR3 is CASSLAAGITGELFF. The DNA of the CDR3 is TGCGCCAGCAGCCTCGCCGCGGGGATCACCGGGGAGCTGTTTTTT.

This chain connects TRBV19 to TRBJ2-7; the D gene could be TRBD1 or TRBD2 (5 bases each). The CDR3 sequence is 17 residues long. The ends were cut back, 1 base at V and 2 bases at J, with 18 bases in the middle. Germline V CDR1 and CDR2: LNHDA, SQIVND (reference sequence). CDR3 DNA: TGTGCCAGTAGTATAGGTATCGGGGCAGGGAACCCCTACGAGCAGTACTTC. Amino acids: CASSIGIGAGNPYEQYF.

V gene TRBV7-3 combines with J gene TRBJ1-4; D uncertain. The germline V gene encodes CDR1 SGHTA and CDR2 FQGTGA. V lost 1 base, J lost 4 bases, and 13 bases lay in between. This CDR3 region has 16 residues. The CDR3 DNA is TGTGCCAGCAGCTTAAATCCTCCTGACCGTAATGAAAAACTGTTTTTT. It specifies CASSLNPPDRNEKLFF.

The V call is TRBV15, the J call TRBJ2-7; TRBD2 matches 8 bases. This CDR3 has 15 residues. Germline lookup yields CDR1 LNHNV and CDR2 YYDKDF (reference sequence). V gave up 3 bases and J gave up 7 bases; unmatched junction bases: 11. The CDR3 sequence is CATSRVTGGPREQYF. The CDR3 nucleotides read TGTGCCACCAGCAGGGTTACGGGAGGGCCGCGAGAGCAGTACTTC.

The chain joins TRBV5-1 to TRBJ2-1; no clear D gene. The V gene lost 0 bases and the J gene lost 8 bases, with 18 bases spanning the gap. This CDR3 is 16 amino acids long. CDR1 SGHRS and CDR2 YFSETQ come from the germline V gene. CDR3 in amino acids: CASSLAGNMDVDEQFF. The CDR3 coding sequence is TGCGCCAGCAGCTTGGCCGGAAATATGGACGTCGATGAGCAGTTCTTC.

The chain recombines TRBV4-1 with TRBJ2-7; 11 bases map to TRBD2. There are 16 residues in the CDR3. Germline V gives CDR1 MGHRA, CDR2 YSYEKL. J gave up 2 bases and V 2 bases, and 5 bases lay outside the gene matches. The CDR3, as DNA: TGCGCCAGCAGCCAACCCGGGACTAGCGGACCCTACGAGCAGTACTTC. This gives the protein CASSQPGTSGPYEQYF.